Shown below are 22 T cell receptor beta chains from a single sample sequenced in a study of blood T cell repertoires in COVID-19. Assay used: immunoSEQ multiplex PCR; TCRdb lists only in-frame clones, some missing. The repertoire holds hundreds of thousands of clones, more than 85% seen once, with 1.5% to 2% in the top ten. Sequenced: PBMCs or T cells enriched from blood (not recorded which). The receptors stem from a woman aged 45 to 65 who had recovered from COVID-19.

The V gene is TRBV10-3, the J gene TRBJ2-2; 8 bases line up with TRBD1. The CDR3 has 15 amino acids. The V gene end was trimmed by 6 bases and the J gene end by 6 bases; junction bases not matched to a gene: 9. CDR1 is ENHRY and CDR2 is SYGVKD in the germline V gene. The CDR3 protein is CAIREQGVGAGELFF. Written as DNA, the CDR3 is TGTGCCATCAGGGAACAGGGGGTCGGCGCCGGGGAGCTGTTTTTT.

V is TRBV5-1 and J is TRBJ2-3; possibly TRBD2 for D (5 bases). The V gene lost 1 base and the J gene lost 2 bases, with 8 bases spanning the gap. Germline V CDR1 and CDR2: SGHRS, YFSETQ. This CDR3 has 14 residues. The CDR3, as DNA: TGCGCCAGCAGCTTGACTAGTTTCACAGATACGCAGTATTTT. It specifies CASSLTSFTDTQYF. The variable domain in full, with the rest retrieved from reference TRBV5-1 and TRBJ2-3, is KAGVTQTPRYLIKTRGQQVTLSCSPISGHRSVSWYQQTPGQGLQFLFEYFSETQRNKGNFPGRFSGRQFSNSRSEMNVSTLELGDSALYLCASSLTSFTDTQYFGPGTRLTVL.

This clone was recorded a few times. The chain employs TRBV13 and TRBJ1-2; 10 nucleotides match TRBD1. The CDR3 has 17 residues. Germline lookup yields CDR1 PRHDT and CDR2 FYEKMQ (reference sequence). Trimming at V came to 5 bases and at J to 4 bases, leaving 13 bases not matched to a gene. CDR3 amino acids: CASSASQTGGAIYGYTF. The CDR3 nucleotides read TGTGCCAGCAGCGCCTCCCAGACAGGGGGCGCGATCTATGGCTACACCTTC.

The sample holds one count of this clone. This rearrangement joins TRBV9 to TRBJ2-2; TRBD2 matches 9 bases. The CDR3 is 16 residues long. Germline lookup yields CDR1 SGDLS and CDR2 YYNGEE. V dropped 0 bases and J dropped 6; count of bases not matched to a gene: 6. The CDR3 is CASSVEGSGSSGELFF. DNA for the CDR3: TGTGCCAGCAGCGTAGAGGGTAGCGGGAGTTCCGGGGAGCTGTTTTTT.

This clone was observed once. V usage is TRBV9 and J usage is TRBJ2-7, with 10 bases that match TRBD1. This CDR3 comprises 15 residues. With V trimmed by 4 bases and J by 5 bases, 9 bases remained unmatched. Looked up from germline, CDR1 is SGDLS and CDR2 is YYNGEE. The CDR3 sequence: CASSKGQGFFDEQYF. CDR3 DNA sequence: TGTGCCAGCAGCAAGGGACAGGGGTTCTTCGACGAGCAGTACTTC.

This sequence joins TRBV5-1 and TRBJ1-3, with a tentative D call TRBD1 (5 bases). The germline V gene has CDR1 SGHRS and CDR2 YFSETQ. V was shortened by 4 bases and J by 2 bases, with 7 bases between the two germline ends. The CDR3 contains 13 residues. CDR3 in amino acids: CASSRGTGNTIYF. The DNA of the CDR3 is TGCGCCAGCAGCAGGGGTACTGGAAACACCATATATTTT.

This chain links TRBV1 with TRBJ2-7; the table names TRBD2, a call not compared with the DNA. TRBV1 is designated a pseudogene. There are 17 residues in the CDR3. CDR3 loop: CTSSYPQQREGSYEQYF. The CDR3 DNA follows: TGCACCAGCAGCTACCCTCAACAGCGGGAGGGCTCCTACGAGCAGTACTTC.

This sequence joins TRBV9 and TRBJ2-1, with 7 positions matching TRBD2. The germline V gene has CDR1 SGDLS and CDR2 YYNGEE. J gave up 2 bases and V 0 bases, and 8 bases lay outside the gene matches. The CDR3 loop spans 17 amino acids. The CDR3, as DNA: TGTGCCAGCAGCGTAGGGGAGGGGTCTATGACCTACAATGAGCAGTTCTTC. The encoded protein is CASSVGEGSMTYNEQFF.

The chain uses TRBV2 and TRBJ2-5; 9 nucleotides agree with TRBD1. Germline V gene lookup returns CDR1 SNHLY and CDR2 FYNNEI. V was clipped by 6 bases and J by 6 bases; unmatched bases: 5. This CDR3 contains 13 residues. CDR3 amino acids: CASSIGQGKTQYF. CDR3 DNA sequence: TGTGCCAGCAGCATCGGACAGGGGAAGACCCAGTACTTC.

This sequence joins TRBV11-2 and TRBJ1-2; tentatively, D is TRBD1 (5 bases). Germline-derived CDR1 and CDR2 are SGHAT and FQNNGV. Between the trimmed V and J ends, which lost 5 bases and 6 bases, there was a span of 13 bases. The length of the CDR3 is 13 residues. CDR3 in DNA: TGTGCCAGCAGCGAGAGGACATCCAATGGCTACACCTTC. Encoded protein: CASSERTSNGYTF.

The rearrangement joins TRBV24-1 to TRBJ1-5, with 8 bases matching TRBD1. This CDR3 contains 16 residues. Germline values: CDR1 KGHDR, CDR2 SFDVKD. V lost 2 bases and J lost 4; bases outside the gene matches: 6. DNA for the CDR3: TGTGCCACCAGTGATTCCACAGGGGGGATTAATCAGCCCCAGCATTTT. This gives the protein CATSDSTGGINQPQHF.

This clone was observed many times. The chain links TRBV7-9 to TRBJ2-7; D might be TRBD2 (5 bases). The germline CDR1 and CDR2 sequences are SEHNR and FQNEAQ (reference sequence). V lost 4 bases, J lost 4 bases, and 17 bases lay in between. This CDR3 is 15 amino acids long. CDR3 amino acids: CASSYGGGRGYEQYF. CDR3 DNA: TGTGCCAGCAGCTACGGCGGTGGGCGCGGGTACGAGCAGTACTTC.

In regard to this clone: One junction end disagrees with the germline gene, perhaps due to a read error. The chain uses TRBV9 and TRBJ2-7, with 9 positions matching TRBD2. The CDR3 has 15 residues. CDR1 and CDR2 from the germline V gene are SGDLS and YYNGEE. The CDR3: CASSVASSGTGEQYF. Here the CDR3 DNA reads TGTGCAAGCAGCGTAGCTTCTAGCGGGACGGGTGAGCAGTACTTC.

The J gene is TRBJ2-6, the V gene TRBV27, with D possibly matching TRBD1 (6 bases). The CDR3 has 16 amino acids. Trimming stripped 3 bases from V and 4 bases from J, with 13 bases between. Germline assignment: CDR1 MNHEY and CDR2 SMNVEV (reference sequence). Here the CDR3 reads CASSFTPGVGANVLTF. The CDR3 region has the DNA TGTGCCAGCAGTTTTACCCCAGGGGTCGGGGCCAACGTCCTGACTTTC.

V gene TRBV19 combines with J gene TRBJ2-7, with D possibly matching TRBD1 (6 bases). Trimming removed 3 bases at V and 2 bases at J, with 14 bases between. Germline values: CDR1 LNHDA, CDR2 SQIVND (reference sequence). The CDR3 length is 15 residues. CDR3 sequence (DNA): TGTGCCAGTAGTATTGGGAGAGGGGGTGCCTACGAGCAGTACTTC. Amino acids: CASSIGRGGAYEQYF.

This chain uses TRBV25-1 with TRBJ2-5; TRBD2 matches 9 bases. The ends lost 6 bases at V and 4 bases at J; junction bases unmatched: 9. The CDR3 covers 15 residues. Germline V gene data show CDR1 as MGHDK and CDR2 as SYGVNS. CDR3 loop: CASSLIAGVRETQYF. The CDR3 DNA is TGTGCCAGCAGCCTAATAGCGGGAGTGAGAGAGACCCAGTACTTC.

The chain joins TRBV9 to TRBJ2-3; 15 nucleotides agree with TRBD2. This CDR3 has 17 residues. The J segment lost 3 bases and the V segment lost 4 bases, leaving 6 bases of the junction unmatched. The germline V gene encodes CDR1 SGDLS and CDR2 YYNGEE. Here the CDR3 DNA reads TGTGCCAGCAGCCCCCGGACTAGCGGGAGGGCAACAGATACGCAGTATTTT. Translation gives CASSPRTSGRATDTQYF.

This chain uses TRBV20-1 with TRBJ2-5; 9 bases fit TRBD1. This CDR3 has 13 residues. Germline CDR1 is DFQATT and CDR2 is SNEGSKA (reference sequence). The junction had 4 bases not matched to a gene; V was cut back by 3 bases and J by 5 bases. The CDR3 reads CSASWTGVETQYF. Written as DNA, the CDR3 is TGCAGTGCTAGTTGGACAGGGGTTGAGACCCAGTACTTC.

DNA for the CDR3: TGTGCCTGGAAGGGGCGACAGGACACTGAAGCTTTCTTT. It specifies CAWKGRQDTEAFF. This rearrangement joins TRBV30 to TRBJ1-1; TRBD1 is a possible D gene (6 bases). The CDR3 is 13 residues long. The germline V gene has CDR1 GTSNPN and CDR2 SVGIG (reference sequence). V was pared by 4 bases and J by 3 bases, with 12 bases between.

This chain links TRBV19 with TRBJ1-1; D is unclear. Looked up from germline, CDR1 is LNHDA and CDR2 is SQIVND (reference sequence). CDR3 length: 15 residues. Trimming removed 1 base at V and 2 bases at J, with 11 bases between. The CDR3 DNA follows: TGTGCCAGTAGTATAGTTGGAGGACTTAACACTGAAGCTTTCTTT. This sequence encodes CASSIVGGLNTEAFF.

V gene TRBV18 combines with J gene TRBJ2-1, with 10 bases lining up with TRBD2. This CDR3 comprises 15 residues. The V segment lost 2 bases and the J segment 2 bases; nucleotides outside the gene matches: 0. Germline V gene data show CDR1 as KGHSH and CDR2 as LQKENI. CDR3 nucleotide sequence: TGTGCCAGCTCACCAACTAGCGGGACCTACAATGAGCAGTTCTTC. This encodes CASSPTSGTYNEQFF.

The CDR3 DNA reads TGCAGCGGACAGGACGAGACCCAGTACTTC. Protein product: CSGQDETQYF. The chain is built from TRBV29-1 and TRBJ2-5; possibly TRBD1 for D (6 bases). CDR3 size: 10 residues. Germline CDR1 and CDR2: SQVTM and ANQGSEA. The germline V and J ends were trimmed by 7 bases and 5 bases, with 8 bases remaining between them.